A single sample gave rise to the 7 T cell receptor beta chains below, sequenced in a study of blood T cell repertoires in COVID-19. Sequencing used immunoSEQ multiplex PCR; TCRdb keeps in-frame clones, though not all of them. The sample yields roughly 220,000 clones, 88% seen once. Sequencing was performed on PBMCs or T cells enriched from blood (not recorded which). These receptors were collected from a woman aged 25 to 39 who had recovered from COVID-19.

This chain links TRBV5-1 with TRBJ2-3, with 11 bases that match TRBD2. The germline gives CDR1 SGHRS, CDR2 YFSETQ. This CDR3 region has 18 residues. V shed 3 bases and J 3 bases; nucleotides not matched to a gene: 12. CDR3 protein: CASSSLGGLAESTDTQYF. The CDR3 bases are TGCGCCAGCAGCTCCCTTGGGGGACTAGCGGAGAGTACAGATACGCAGTATTTT.

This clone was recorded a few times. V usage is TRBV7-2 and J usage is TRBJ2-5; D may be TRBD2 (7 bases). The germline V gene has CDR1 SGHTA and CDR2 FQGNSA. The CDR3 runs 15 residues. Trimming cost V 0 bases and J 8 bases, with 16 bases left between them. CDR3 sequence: CASSLAGGRAETQYF. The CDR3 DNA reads TGTGCCAGCAGCTTAGCGGGGGGGCGGGCCGAAACCCAGTACTTC.

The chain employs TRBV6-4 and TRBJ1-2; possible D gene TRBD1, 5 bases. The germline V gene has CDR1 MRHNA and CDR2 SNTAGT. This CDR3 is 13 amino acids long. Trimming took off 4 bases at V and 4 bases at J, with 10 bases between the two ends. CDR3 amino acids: CASSAGFRYGYTF. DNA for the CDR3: TGTGCCAGCAGTGCAGGGTTCCGCTATGGCTACACCTTC.

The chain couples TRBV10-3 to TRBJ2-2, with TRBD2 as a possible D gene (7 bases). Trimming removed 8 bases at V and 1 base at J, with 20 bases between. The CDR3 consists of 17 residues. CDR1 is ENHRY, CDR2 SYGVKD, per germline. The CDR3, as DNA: TGTGCCATCGGAAGTGGGGGGGGCCGAGGGAACACCGGGGAGCTGTTTTTT. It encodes CAIGSGGGRGNTGELFF.

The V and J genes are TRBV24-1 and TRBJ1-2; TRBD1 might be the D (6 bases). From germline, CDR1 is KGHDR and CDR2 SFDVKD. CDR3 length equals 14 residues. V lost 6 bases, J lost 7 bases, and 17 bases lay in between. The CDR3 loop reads CATSSSGEMSGYTF. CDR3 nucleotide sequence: TGTGCCACCAGTTCGTCAGGGGAAATGTCTGGCTACACCTTC.

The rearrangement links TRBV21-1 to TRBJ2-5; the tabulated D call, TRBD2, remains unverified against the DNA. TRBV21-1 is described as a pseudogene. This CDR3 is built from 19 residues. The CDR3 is CASSKVVGLAGGPQETQYF. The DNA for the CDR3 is TGTGCCAGCAGCAAAGTTGTGGGACTAGCGGGGGGGCCCCAAGAGACCCAGTACTTC.

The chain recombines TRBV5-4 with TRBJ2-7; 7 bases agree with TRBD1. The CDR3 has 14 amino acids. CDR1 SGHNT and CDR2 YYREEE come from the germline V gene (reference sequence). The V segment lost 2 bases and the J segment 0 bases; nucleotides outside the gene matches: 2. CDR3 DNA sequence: TGTGCCAGCAGCTTCGGGACAGCCTCCTACGAGCAGTACTTC. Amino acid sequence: CASSFGTASYEQYF.